This entry lists 25 T cell receptor beta chains sequenced from one sample in a study of synovial regulatory T cells in juvenile arthritis. These receptors lack a known antigen. The study's findings and limits: Blood Treg cells that were inflammation-associated showed lower TCR diversity than other blood Treg cells.

Assay: immunoSEQ multiplex PCR; the TCRdb copy retains only in-frame clones and omits some. This table lists some 450 clones. The specimen was Treg cells from blood. Subset reported: HLA-DR+ inflammation-associated blood Treg cells. These receptors were obtained from a donor younger than 30 with juvenile idiopathic arthritis.

This clone is identified as large from frequency. The chain carries TRBV11-2 and TRBJ2-1; TCRdb's assignment of TRBD2 cannot be checked, as there is no DNA. The CDR3 loop spans 14 amino acids. This entry has no DNA. The germline gives CDR1 SGHAT, CDR2 FQNNGV. This chain's CDR3 is CASSLGDPSGRKFF. Based on the CDR3 plus reference TRBV11-2 and TRBJ2-1, the full variable domain is EAGVAQSPRYKIIEKRQSVAFWCNPISGHATLYWYQQILGQGPKLLIQFQNNGVVDDSQLPKDRFSAERLKGVDSTLKIQPAKLEDSAVYLCASSLGDPSGRKFFGPGTRLTVL.

This clone is large by frequency. The J gene is TRBJ2-3, the V gene TRBV5-1. Germline CDR1 reads SGHRS; CDR2 reads YFSETQ. This CDR3 has 16 amino acids. No DNA sequence was recorded. This CDR3 is CASSSILQGLGNTQYF.

This clone is identified as large from frequency. The chain carries TRBV7-6 and TRBJ2-3. CDR1 is SGHVS, CDR2 FNYEAQ, per germline. There are 14 residues in the CDR3. A DNA sequence was not provided. Here the CDR3 reads CASSWTRSTDTQYF. The whole variable domain, remainder taken from reference TRBV7-6 and TRBJ2-3, is GAGVSQSPRYKVTKRGQDVALRCDPISGHVSLYWYRQALGQGPEFLTYFNYEAQQDKSGLPNDRFSAERPEGSISTLTIQRTEQRDSAMYRCASSWTRSTDTQYFGPGTRLTVL.

This clone shows up as large by frequency. The V call is TRBV11-2, the J call TRBJ2-1; TCRdb's assignment of TRBD1 cannot be checked, as there is no DNA. Per germline, CDR1 SGHAT and CDR2 FQNNGV. There are 14 residues in the CDR3. DNA for this receptor is not on file. CDR3 sequence: CASSLDSSYNEQFF.

Considering frequency, this clone is large. The chain couples TRBV7-8 to TRBJ1-2; as DNA is missing, the TRBD1 call by TCRdb cannot be tested. Germline loops: CDR1 SGHVS, CDR2 FQNEAQ. The CDR3 consists of 14 residues. This entry has no DNA. CDR3 sequence reads: CASGQNRGRDGYTF.

This clone is labeled large based on frequency. The rearrangement uses TRBV2 and TRBJ1-3. The CDR3 spans 16 residues. No DNA sequence was recorded. CDR1 SNHLY and CDR2 FYNNEI come from the germline V gene. The CDR3 protein is CASSVLAVERRNTIYF.

This clone is deemed large (0.1 to 1%) by its frequency. The chain joins TRBV18 to TRBJ2-1; absent DNA, TCRdb's TRBD1 call cannot be checked. The CDR3 spans 11 residues. No coding sequence is recorded. Germline assignment: CDR1 KGHSH and CDR2 LQKENI. CDR3 sequence reads: CASSSFNEQFF.

According to its frequency, this clone is large. V and J are TRBV4-1 and TRBJ2-6; with no DNA, the TCRdb D assignment of TRBD1 cannot be verified. There are 20 residues in the CDR3. The protein alone is recorded here. CDR1 and CDR2 from the germline V gene are MGHRA and YSYEKL. CDR3 in amino acids: CASSQDGTGVLSSGANVLTF.

This clone is large (0.1 to 1%) by frequency. This chain uses TRBV4-1 with TRBJ1-1; TCRdb outputs TRBD1, but without DNA this stays unchecked. Germline V gives CDR1 MGHRA, CDR2 YSYEKL. The CDR3 sequence is 14 residues long. Only the protein sequence is given. The CDR3 sequence: CASSPAGMNTEAFF.

Frequency places this clone as large (0.1 to 1%). The chain has TRBV5-1 and TRBJ2-6; without DNA, the TCRdb call of TRBD2 cannot be checked. There are 15 residues in the CDR3. The protein alone is recorded here. Germline V gives CDR1 SGHRS, CDR2 YFSETQ. This chain's CDR3 is CASSSIGAGANVLTF.

This clone ranks as large in terms of frequency. V gene TRBV5-1 combines with J gene TRBJ2-5; with no DNA, the TCRdb D assignment of TRBD2 cannot be verified. CDR1 is SGHRS and CDR2 is YFSETQ in the germline V gene. This CDR3 is 17 amino acids long. The DNA is unrecorded. CDR3 loop: CASSLEGTHPYQETQYF.

This clone is deemed large by its frequency. This chain links TRBV9 with TRBJ2-7; TCRdb's assignment of TRBD2 cannot be checked, as there is no DNA. The germline gives CDR1 SGDLS, CDR2 YYNGEE. This CDR3 is 15 amino acids long. Only the protein sequence is given. CDR3 sequence: CASSFSEETFYEQYF.

This clone is classed as large (0.1 to 1%) by frequency. This rearrangement joins TRBV5-1 to TRBJ2-3; without DNA, the TCRdb call of TRBD1 cannot be checked. CDR3 length equals 15 residues. No DNA sequence is on record. Germline-derived CDR1 and CDR2 are SGHRS and YFSETQ. The CDR3 region is CASSLEGHTTDTQYF.

Frequency places this clone as large. V gene TRBV9 combines with J gene TRBJ1-4; TCRdb names TRBD1, which stays unverified in the absence of DNA. Germline V gene sequence: CDR1 SGDLS, CDR2 YYNGEE. The length of the CDR3 is 14 residues. No DNA was logged. CDR3 in amino acids: CASSVRGENEKLFF.

Frequency places this clone as large. The chain joins TRBV7-2 to TRBJ1-1; as DNA is missing, the TRBD1 call by TCRdb cannot be tested. Looked up from germline, CDR1 is SGHTA and CDR2 is FQGNSA. This CDR3 spans 14 amino acids. DNA is not on record. This CDR3 is CASSSSGWNTEAFF.

Frequency places this clone as large. The V call is TRBV6-5, the J call TRBJ2-3; TCRdb indicates TRBD2, and absent DNA this call remains unverified. Germline CDR1 is MNHEY and CDR2 is SVGAGI. This CDR3 has 14 residues. Only the protein sequence is given. Here the CDR3 reads CASKPSGATDTQYF.

Its frequency marks this clone as large. V and J are TRBV5-4 and TRBJ1-3; TCRdb's D gene call, TRBD1, goes unchecked for lack of DNA. Germline V gene data show CDR1 as SGHNT and CDR2 as YYREEE (reference sequence). The CDR3 has 15 residues. No DNA is recorded. The CDR3 loop reads CASSPGQSSGNTIYF.

This clone is classed as large by frequency. This chain connects TRBV10-3 to TRBJ1-2; TCRdb's D call of TRBD1 is untestable without DNA. The CDR3 runs to 14 residues. Nucleotide data are not available. CDR1 and CDR2 from the germline V gene are ENHRY and SYGVKD. CDR3 region: CAISETGGNYGYTF.

This clone is called large (0.1 to 1%) based on its frequency. The chain has TRBV5-1 and TRBJ1-4. This CDR3 has 14 residues. No coding sequence is recorded. CDR1 SGHRS and CDR2 YFSETQ come from the germline V gene. CDR3 sequence: CASSLGIWGEKLFF. Using reference TRBV5-1 and TRBJ1-4 for the parts outside the CDR3, the full variable domain is KAGVTQTPRYLIKTRGQQVTLSCSPISGHRSVSWYQQTPGQGLQFLFEYFSETQRNKGNFPGRFSGRQFSNSRSEMNVSTLELGDSALYLCASSLGIWGEKLFFGSGTQLSVL.

By frequency, this clone registers large. The rearrangement links TRBV6-6 to TRBJ2-1. The CDR3 is 14 amino acids. The record lacks a DNA sequence. Looked up from germline, CDR1 is MNHNY and CDR2 is SVGAGI (reference sequence). The CDR3 spells CATQNSAHGNEQFF.

According to its frequency, this clone is large. The rearrangement joins TRBV19 to TRBJ1-2; as DNA is missing, the TRBD1 call by TCRdb cannot be tested. The CDR3 runs to 16 residues. DNA is not recorded here. Germline-derived CDR1 and CDR2 are LNHDA and SQIVND (reference sequence). The CDR3 sequence: CASSVPGTGRNYGYTF.

This clone is large by frequency. The rearrangement uses TRBV7-6 and TRBJ2-3; TCRdb outputs TRBD2, but without DNA this stays unchecked. Germline CDR1 and CDR2: SGHVS and FNYEAQ. The CDR3 is 16 residues long. No nucleotide data were recorded. CDR3 region: CASSRRTTLGTDTQYF. The whole variable domain, filled in from reference TRBV7-6 and TRBJ2-3, reads GAGVSQSPRYKVTKRGQDVALRCDPISGHVSLYWYRQALGQGPEFLTYFNYEAQQDKSGLPNDRFSAERPEGSISTLTIQRTEQRDSAMYRCASSRRTTLGTDTQYFGPGTRLTVL.

Measured by frequency, this clone is large. The chain links TRBV11-2 to TRBJ2-1; the TRBD2 assignment by TCRdb is unverifiable without DNA. This CDR3 has 16 amino acids. DNA is not on record. Germline values: CDR1 SGHAT, CDR2 FQNNGV. CDR3 in amino acids: CASSPTSGGAWAEQFF.

In terms of frequency, this clone is large. The CDR3 region is CASRNNRQATEAFF. The J gene is TRBJ1-1, the V gene TRBV6-6; the TCRdb D gene call, TRBD1, has no DNA to confirm it. Germline V gene data show CDR1 as MNHNY and CDR2 as SVGAGI (reference sequence). The CDR3 consists of 14 residues. No DNA was logged.

This clone ranks as large in terms of frequency. The V and J genes are TRBV6-4 and TRBJ1-2; TCRdb selects TRBD1, and the lack of DNA leaves this call unchecked. The germline V gene has CDR1 MRHNA and CDR2 SNTAGT. The CDR3 runs 13 residues. The DNA is unrecorded. The CDR3 protein is CASSPTPGLGHTF.